Listed here are 26 T cell receptor beta chains from one sample, sequenced in a study of human T cells and chemical hapten exposure. Time point defined: patch test 1, 2 weeks after DPC sensitization. The treatment is: therapeutic diphenylcyclopropenone sensitization with weekly scalp DPC. TCRdb reprocessed the RACE reads with MiXCR, giving one entry per CDR3 protein. Among fewer than 200,000 distinct CDR3 sequences listed, about 22% were seen once. The sample in question was whole blood, obtained in connection with sensitization to the hapten diphenylcyclopropenone (DPC). The receptors shown here come from a woman in her forties or fifties with alopecia areata. Some clones in this sample may be carry-over from other donors' samples.

This clonotype has only a few counts. The chain recombines TRBV29-1 with TRBJ1-1; D might be TRBD1 (5 bases). V was trimmed by 4 bases and J by 5 bases, leaving 14 bases between them. This CDR3 contains 13 residues. Germline-derived CDR1 and CDR2 are SQVTM and ANQGSEA. CDR3 sequence: CSVARQGGTEAFF. As DNA, the CDR3 is TGCAGCGTTGCCCGTCAGGGAGGGACTGAAGCTTTCTTT.

V usage is TRBV24-1 and J usage is TRBJ1-4; TRBD1 might be the D (6 bases). The CDR3 extends over 15 amino acids. Germline values: CDR1 KGHDR, CDR2 SFDVKD. V lost 4 bases and J 3 bases, leaving 11 bases between the germline ends. The CDR3 reads CATSDSGTSNEKLFF. The DNA for the CDR3 is TGTGCCACCAGTGACTCCGGGACATCTAATGAAAAACTGTTTTTT.

This clonotype has just a few counts. This chain joins TRBV3-1 and TRBJ2-1, with D perhaps being TRBD1 or TRBD2 (5 bases each). Germline CDR1 is LGHDT and CDR2 is YNNKEL (reference sequence). This CDR3 has 13 amino acids. The ends were cut back, 1 base at V and 9 bases at J, with 10 bases in the middle. DNA of the CDR3: TGTGCCAGCAGCCAAGTCATGGGGACTGAGCAGTTCTTC. Its translation: CASSQVMGTEQFF.

This sequence joins TRBV12-3 or TRBV12-4 and TRBJ2-5; D may correspond to TRBD1 or TRBD2 (6 bases each). The CDR3 extends over 15 amino acids. Trimming shortened V by 7 bases and J by 5 bases, and 20 bases separated the two germline ends. CDR3 sequence: CASTSGPTGAETQYF. CDR3 in DNA: TGTGCCAGCACCTCGGGACCCACGGGGGCCGAGACCCAGTACTTC.

The chain carries TRBV28 and TRBJ1-5; possibly TRBD1 for D (5 bases). This CDR3 is built from 13 residues. Germline V gene data show CDR1 as MDHEN and CDR2 as SYDVKM. V lost 4 bases, J lost 6 bases, and 10 bases lay in between. This CDR3 is CASSSGQPQPQHF. The CDR3 DNA reads TGTGCCAGCAGTTCCGGACAACCTCAGCCCCAGCATTTT.

This clonotype came up a few times. The chain carries TRBV7-2 and TRBJ2-2; D unresolved. The V end was cut by 2 bases, the J end by 2 bases, with 12 bases between. In germline, CDR1 is SGHTA, CDR2 FQGNSA. CDR3 length: 16 amino acids. CDR3: CASSLLFGSNTGELFF. CDR3 coding DNA: TGTGCCAGCAGCTTATTGTTTGGCAGCAACACCGGGGAGCTGTTTTTT.

The rearrangement links TRBV10-3 to TRBJ2-7; D call uncertain. Germline lookup yields CDR1 ENHRY and CDR2 SYGVKD. V dropped 6 bases and J dropped 0 bases, with 9 bases sitting between them. The CDR3 sequence is 13 residues long. The CDR3 loop reads CAISPPTSYEQYF. The CDR3 region has the DNA TGTGCCATCAGCCCCCCGACCTCCTACGAGCAGTACTTC.

This clonotype was observed a handful of times. The chain joins TRBV5-1 to TRBJ2-3, with 7 bases identical to TRBD1. Germline V lookup: CDR1 SGHRS, CDR2 YFSETQ. Trimming at V came to 0 bases and at J to 0 bases, leaving 4 bases not matched to a gene. The CDR3 has 16 amino acids. The CDR3 is CASSLEGQLSTDTQYF. The CDR3 region has the DNA TGCGCCAGCAGCTTGGAGGGACAGCTGAGCACAGATACGCAGTATTTT. Using reference TRBV5-1 and TRBJ2-3 for the parts outside the CDR3, the full variable domain is KAGVTQTPRYLIKTRGQQVTLSCSPISGHRSVSWYQQTPGQGLQFLFEYFSETQRNKGNFPGRFSGRQFSNSRSEMNVSTLELGDSALYLCASSLEGQLSTDTQYFGPGTRLTVL.

The J gene is TRBJ1-2, the V gene TRBV29-1; D ambiguous. V was cut by 4 bases and J by 5 bases, with 11 bases left in between. CDR1 and CDR2 (germline): SQVTM, ANQGSEA. There are 12 residues in the CDR3. The CDR3 coding sequence is TGCAGCGTTGGTGAAGGCGAGTATGGCTACACCTTC. Residues: CSVGEGEYGYTF.

The CDR3: CAISGSQGAQPQHF. In DNA, the CDR3 is TGTGCCATCAGTGGGTCCCAGGGGGCTCAGCCCCAGCATTTT. V is TRBV10-3 and J is TRBJ1-5; 8 bases line up with TRBD1. The germline V gene has CDR1 ENHRY and CDR2 SYGVKD. J was trimmed by 6 bases and V by 4 bases; bases with no gene match: 5. The CDR3 has 14 amino acids.

Many counts were recorded for this clonotype. The gene calls are TRBV9 and TRBJ2-2, with 9 bases fitting TRBD2. Germline V gene lookup returns CDR1 SGDLS and CDR2 YYNGEE. CDR3 length equals 18 residues. V lost 4 bases to trimming and J lost 3 bases; unmatched junction nucleotides: 13. The CDR3 region has the DNA TGTGCCAGCAGCTCCCCCCAGACTAGCGGTACTTACACCGGGGAGCTGTTTTTT. Translation gives CASSSPQTSGTYTGELFF.

This clonotype has only a few counts. The chain has TRBV20-1 and TRBJ2-3; D is ambiguous. The CDR3 loop spans 13 amino acids. CDR1 and CDR2 (germline): DFQATT, SNEGSKA (reference sequence). Trimming took off 3 bases at V and 1 base at J, with 8 bases between the two ends. CDR3 in amino acids: CSASRDGTDTQYF. The CDR3 nucleotides are TGCAGTGCTAGTCGCGACGGCACAGATACGCAGTATTTT.

V usage is TRBV29-1 and J usage is TRBJ2-3, with no clear D. The germline V gene encodes CDR1 SQVTM and CDR2 ANQGSEA. This CDR3 spans 15 amino acids. The ends were cut back, 7 bases at V and 3 bases at J, with 20 bases in the middle. The DNA for the CDR3 is TGCAGCGCAAGCCCCCCGTCCCGAGGAACAGATACGCAGTATTTT. Its protein product is CSASPPSRGTDTQYF.

A word on this clonotype: Being one base from a much bigger clone, this may be a read error. V is TRBV29-1 and J is TRBJ1-1; TRBD1 agrees at 7 bases. This CDR3 comprises 14 residues. The germline gives CDR1 SQVTM, CDR2 ANQGSEA. CDR3: CSVDEGAIGTKAFF. The CDR3, as DNA: TGCAGCGTTGATGAGGGGGCGATTGGCACTAAAGCTTTCTTT.

The V call is TRBV30, the J call TRBJ1-1, with a tentative D call TRBD1 (6 bases). Germline V CDR1 and CDR2: GTSNPN, SVGIG (reference sequence). V was trimmed by 2 bases and J by 4 bases, leaving 17 bases between them. The CDR3 consists of 15 residues. Written as DNA, the CDR3 is TGTGCCTGGAGTTTAACCTCAGGGGTTGGCACTGAAGCTTTCTTT. It encodes CAWSLTSGVGTEAFF.

This clonotype was detected a few times. The chain combines TRBV5-4 with TRBJ2-2; the D is unclear. V lost 0 bases to trimming and J lost 1 base, with 7 bases between them. Germline V gene data show CDR1 as SGHNT and CDR2 as YYREEE (reference sequence). The CDR3 runs 15 residues. The CDR3 region is CASSLAGQNTGELFF. The CDR3 bases are TGTGCCAGCAGCTTGGCCGGGCAGAACACCGGGGAGCTGTTTTTT.

This clonotype was seen a handful of times. V gene TRBV29-1 combines with J gene TRBJ2-5; D is ambiguous. Germline V CDR1 and CDR2: SQVTM, ANQGSEA. The length of the CDR3 is 11 residues. Trimming took 6 bases from V and 2 from J, leaving 7 bases between them. Here the CDR3 DNA reads TGCAGCGTAGCCGAACAAGAGACCCAGTACTTC. This encodes CSVAEQETQYF.

The chain is built from TRBV6-6 and TRBJ2-6; either TRBD1 or TRBD2 may supply D (5 bases each). V lost 0 bases and J 0 bases, leaving 12 bases between the germline ends. CDR3 length: 18 amino acids. Germline assignment: CDR1 MNHNY and CDR2 SVGAGI (reference sequence). The CDR3 is CASSYSARGGSGANVLTF. CDR3 sequence (DNA): TGTGCCAGCAGTTACTCGGCTCGTGGGGGCTCTGGGGCCAACGTCCTGACTTTC.

The rearrangement links TRBV9 to TRBJ2-2; 7 bases agree with TRBD1. Looked up from germline, CDR1 is SGDLS and CDR2 is YYNGEE. The V and J ends lost 0 bases and 5 bases, in that order; junction bases with no gene match: 4. There are 15 residues in the CDR3. The DNA of the CDR3 is TGTGCCAGCAGCGTAGTCGACAGGGCTACCGGGGAGCTGTTTTTT. It encodes CASSVVDRATGELFF. Drawing the rest from reference TRBV9 and TRBJ2-2, the complete variable domain is DSGVTQTPKHLITATGQRVTLRCSPRSGDLSVYWYQQSLDQGLQFLIQYYNGEERAKGNILERFSAQQFPDLHSELNLSSLELGDSALYFCASSVVDRATGELFFGEGSRLTVL.

A few counts support this clonotype. The chain joins TRBV24-1 to TRBJ2-2; the D gene is possibly TRBD1 (5 bases). Germline V gene data show CDR1 as KGHDR and CDR2 as SFDVKD. This CDR3 comprises 13 residues. The V gene lost 10 bases and the J gene lost 1 base, with 9 bases spanning the gap. The CDR3 here is CATGDLNTGELFF. CDR3 coding DNA: TGTGCCACAGGGGATTTGAACACCGGGGAGCTGTTTTTT.

This clonotype was counted between two and nine times. CDR3 in amino acids: CASIAGGPPNTGELFF. The CDR3 nucleotides are TGTGCCAGCATAGCGGGAGGGCCCCCGAACACCGGGGAGCTGTTTTTT. The rearrangement uses TRBV6-5 and TRBJ2-2, with 11 bases that match TRBD2. CDR3 length: 16 amino acids. Germline-derived CDR1 and CDR2 are MNHEY and SVGAGI. V lost 7 bases to trimming and J lost 0 bases; unmatched junction nucleotides: 4.

This chain links TRBV7-2 with TRBJ2-5; D might be TRBD2 (5 bases). V was clipped by 5 bases and J by 4 bases, with 11 bases between them. The CDR3 runs 13 residues. Germline lookup yields CDR1 SGHTA and CDR2 FQGNSA. CDR3 sequence: CASSVRARETQYF. In DNA form, the CDR3 reads TGTGCCAGCAGCGTGCGGGCTAGAGAGACCCAGTACTTC.

The chain's CDR3 is CSVEPMGQGRRSGYTF. CDR3 nucleotide sequence: TGCAGCGTTGAACCGATGGGGCAGGGACGACGATCTGGCTACACCTTC. The V gene is TRBV29-1, the J gene TRBJ1-2, with D maybe TRBD1 (5 bases). Germline lookup yields CDR1 SQVTM and CDR2 ANQGSEA. Trimming removed 2 bases from V and 7 bases from J, with 23 bases in between. The CDR3 is made up of 16 amino acids.

This clonotype showed up just a few times. The chain employs TRBV12-3 or TRBV12-4 and TRBJ2-1; 9 bases are shared with TRBD2. CDR3 length: 15 residues. V gave up 5 bases and J gave up 9 bases; unmatched junction bases: 11. CDR3 amino acids: CASSPGGRAMGEQFF. As DNA, the CDR3 is TGTGCCAGCAGTCCCGGCGGGAGGGCCATGGGTGAGCAGTTCTTC.

CDR3 sequence reads: CATSEGLAGWMNTGELFF. The CDR3 coding sequence is TGTGCCACCAGTGAAGGACTAGCGGGATGGATGAACACCGGGGAGCTGTTTTTT. The J gene is TRBJ2-2, the V gene TRBV24-1, with TRBD2 identical over 12 bases. Germline assignment: CDR1 KGHDR and CDR2 SFDVKD. CDR3 length equals 18 residues. The trim removed 4 bases at V and 1 base at J, leaving 6 bases unmatched.

This chain connects TRBV5-3 to TRBJ2-2, with 8 bases matching TRBD2. TRBV5-3 carries the ORF label, with uncertain function. The CDR3 spans 17 residues. V lost 2 bases to trimming and J lost 4 bases; unmatched junction nucleotides: 10. CDR3 protein: CARSFVGREEGTGELFF. The CDR3, as DNA: TGTGCCAGAAGCTTTGTCGGGCGGGAGGAAGGCACCGGGGAGCTGTTTTTT.